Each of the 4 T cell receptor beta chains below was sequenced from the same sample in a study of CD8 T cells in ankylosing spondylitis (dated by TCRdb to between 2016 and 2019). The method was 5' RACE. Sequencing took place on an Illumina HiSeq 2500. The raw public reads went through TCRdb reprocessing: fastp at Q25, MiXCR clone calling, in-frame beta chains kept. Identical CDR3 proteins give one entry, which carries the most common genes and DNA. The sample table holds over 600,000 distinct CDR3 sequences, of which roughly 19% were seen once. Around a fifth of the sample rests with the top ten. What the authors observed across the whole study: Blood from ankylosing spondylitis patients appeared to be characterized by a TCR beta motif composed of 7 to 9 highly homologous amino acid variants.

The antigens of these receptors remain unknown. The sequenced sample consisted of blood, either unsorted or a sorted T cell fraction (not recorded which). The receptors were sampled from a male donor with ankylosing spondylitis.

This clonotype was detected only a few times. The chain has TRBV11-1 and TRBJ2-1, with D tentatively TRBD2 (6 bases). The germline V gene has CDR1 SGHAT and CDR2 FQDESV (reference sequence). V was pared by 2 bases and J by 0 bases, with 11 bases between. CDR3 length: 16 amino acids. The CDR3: CASSLRPTSSYNEQFF. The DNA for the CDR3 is TGTGCCAGCAGCTTAAGACCGACTAGCTCCTACAATGAGCAGTTCTTC.

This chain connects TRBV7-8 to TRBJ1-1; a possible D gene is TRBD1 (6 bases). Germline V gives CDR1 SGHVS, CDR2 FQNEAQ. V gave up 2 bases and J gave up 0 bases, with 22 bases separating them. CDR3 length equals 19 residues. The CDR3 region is CASSLKGGGWELMNTEAFF. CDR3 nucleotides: TGTGCCAGCAGCTTAAAGGGGGGTGGCTGGGAACTCATGAACACTGAAGCTTTCTTT.

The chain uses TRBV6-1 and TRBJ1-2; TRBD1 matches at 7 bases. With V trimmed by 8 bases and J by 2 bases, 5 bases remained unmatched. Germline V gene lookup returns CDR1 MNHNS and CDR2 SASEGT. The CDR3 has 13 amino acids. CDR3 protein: CASPGQNNYGYTF. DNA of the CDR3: TGTGCCAGCCCGGGACAGAACAACTATGGCTACACCTTC.

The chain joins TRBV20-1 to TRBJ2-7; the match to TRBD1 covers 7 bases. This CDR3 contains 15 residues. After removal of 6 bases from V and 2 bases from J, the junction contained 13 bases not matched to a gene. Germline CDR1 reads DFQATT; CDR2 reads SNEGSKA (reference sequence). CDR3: CSAAFRQGYPYEQYF. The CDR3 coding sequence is TGCAGTGCAGCTTTTCGACAGGGCTACCCCTACGAGCAGTACTTC.